Below, 24 T cell receptor beta chains from the same sample are listed, as sequenced in a study of blood T cells in healthy people across ages. Through a sample-barcoded 5' primer and a J-beta primer mix, a second PCR was run for roughly 6 to 12 cycles. Each CDR3 protein is one row after TCRdb ran MiXCR on the 5' RACE reads. The data show hundreds of thousands of distinct CDR3 sequences, less than 40% seen once. Sequenced sample: blood. The receptor source for this set is a woman aged 80 or older in good health.

On this clonotype itself: One base away lies a much larger clone, so this may be a sequencing read error. V gene TRBV29-1 combines with J gene TRBJ2-1; 7 bases are a match to TRBD2. The end of the DNA fits TRBJ2-7 better, so the J call may be wrong. Germline CDR1 is SQVTM and CDR2 is ANQGSEA. The CDR3 has 14 residues. The CDR3 reads CSWNPSGSYNEQYF. DNA of the CDR3: TGCAGCTGGAACCCTAGCGGTTCCTACAATGAGCAGTACTTC.

With regard to this clonotype: One base away lies a much larger clone, so this may be a sequencing read error. The gene calls are TRBV7-9 and TRBJ2-7; 9 bases are shared with TRBD2. The junction had 6 bases not matched to a gene; V was cut back by 5 bases and J by 10 bases. Germline V gives CDR1 SEHNR, CDR2 FQNEAQ (reference sequence). The CDR3 is 12 residues long. CDR3 sequence reads: CASSQGLASQYF. CDR3 nucleotides: TGTGCCAGCAGCCAGGGACTAGCCTCACAGTACTTC.

Note on this clonotype: The junction shows a germline mismatch at one end, possibly a read error. This sequence joins TRBV20-1 and TRBJ2-7, with 12 bases that match TRBD1. CDR3 length equals 13 residues. The germline CDR1 and CDR2 sequences are DFQATT and SNEGSKA (reference sequence). CDR3 protein: CSAPGTGGYKQYF. CDR3 bases: TGCAGTGCGCCAGGGACAGGGGGCTACAAGCAGTACTTC.

The V and J genes are TRBV28 and TRBJ1-2, with unresolved D. Germline V gene data show CDR1 as MDHEN and CDR2 as SYDVKM. Trimming stripped 8 bases from V and 2 bases from J, with 12 bases between. The CDR3 has 13 residues. The CDR3 bases are TGTGCCAGCGGGCTGCGGAGGAACTATGGCTACACCTTC. It translates to CASGLRRNYGYTF.

This clonotype was recorded at least ten times. This chain joins TRBV6-1 and TRBJ2-7; D not resolved. CDR3 size: 11 residues. Trimming removed 6 bases at V and 3 bases at J, with 6 bases between. CDR1 MNHNS and CDR2 SASEGT come from the germline V gene. The CDR3 sequence is CASSQLYEQYF. Here the CDR3 DNA reads TGTGCCAGCAGCCAACTCTACGAGCAGTACTTC.

Points on this clonotype: A read error may explain this, as a much larger clone is one base away. The chain joins TRBV4-1 to TRBJ2-5; D remains unclear. The CDR3 spans 14 residues. Germline loops: CDR1 MGHRA, CDR2 YSYEKL. In DNA form, the CDR3 reads TGCGCCAGCAACCAAGGGCTGATGCGAGAGACCCAGTACTTC. This sequence encodes CASNQGLMRETQYF.

Points on this clonotype: A much larger clone differs from this one at a single base, so this may be a read error. The V and J genes are TRBV7-2 and TRBJ2-1, with 11 nucleotides matching TRBD2. The V and J ends lost 4 bases and 6 bases, in that order; junction bases with no gene match: 11. The CDR3 covers 17 residues. The germline V gene has CDR1 SGHTA and CDR2 FQGNSA. CDR3 in DNA: TGTGCCAGCAGCTCTAGCGGGGGGCCTCACCCATGCAATGAGCAGTTCTTC. This encodes CASSSSGGPHPCNEQFF. The full variable domain, with the rest looked up from reference TRBV7-2 and TRBJ2-1, is GAGVSQSPSNKVTEKGKDVELRCDPISGHTALYWYRQSLGQGLEFLIYFQGNSAPDKSGLPSDRFSAERTGGSVSTLTIQRTQQEDSAVYLCASSSSGGPHPCNEQFFGPGTRLTVL.

Turning to this clonotype: A much larger clone sits a single nucleotide away, making a read error possible. The chain combines TRBV7-8 with TRBJ2-7; perhaps TRBD1 as D (6 bases). V was cut by 5 bases and J by 2 bases, with 13 bases left in between. CDR1 is SGHVS and CDR2 is FQNEAQ in the germline V gene. This CDR3 comprises 14 residues. CDR3 region: CASSLRDIPYEQYF. The DNA of the CDR3 is TGTGCCAGCAGCCTCCGGGACATCCCCTACGAGCAGTACTTC.

CDR3 region: CAWSVRQKYEQYF. The CDR3 DNA reads TGTGCCTGGAGTGTACGACAGAAATACGAGCAGTACTTC. This chain links TRBV30 with TRBJ2-7; a possible D gene is TRBD1 (5 bases). The germline V gene has CDR1 GTSNPN and CDR2 SVGIG (reference sequence). The CDR3 spans 13 residues. The V end was cut by 0 bases, the J end by 4 bases, with 10 bases between. Combining the CDR3 with reference TRBV30 and TRBJ2-7 gives the whole variable domain SQTIHQWPATLVQPVGSPLSLECTVEGTSNPNLYWYRQAAGRGLQLLFYSVGIGQISSEVPQNLSASRPQDRQFILSSKKLLLSDSGFYLCAWSVRQKYEQYFGPGTRLTVT.

In this sample, this clonotype turned up many times. This chain uses TRBV5-1 with TRBJ2-1; 7 bases map to TRBD2. With V trimmed by 2 bases and J by 2 bases, 7 bases remained unmatched. Germline assignment: CDR1 SGHRS and CDR2 YFSETQ. The length of the CDR3 is 16 residues. The CDR3 loop is CASSFTPGGTYNEQFF. For the CDR3, the DNA is TGCGCCAGCAGCTTTACACCGGGGGGAACCTACAATGAGCAGTTCTTC.

This clonotype was seen many times. The chain recombines TRBV6-2 or TRBV6-3 with TRBJ2-1, with TRBD2 identical over 7 bases. The CDR3 spans 15 residues. V trimming: 8 bases; J trimming: 8 bases; junction bases outside the gene matches: 15. Per germline, CDR1 MNHEY and CDR2 SVGEGT. The CDR3 spells CASCQWEGRGYEQFF. The CDR3 nucleotides read TGTGCCAGCTGTCAATGGGAGGGGCGAGGGTATGAGCAGTTCTTC.

This clonotype has a single count. The CDR3 does not end in the conserved phenylalanine or tryptophan, so this is likely a read error. The chain combines TRBV6-2 or TRBV6-3 with TRBJ1-1, with a possible D match to TRBD1 (5 bases). With 0 bases removed from V and 8 bases from J, the gap between germline ends came to 16 bases. The CDR3 runs 15 residues. Germline lookup yields CDR1 MNHEY and CDR2 SVGEGT. The CDR3 DNA follows: TGTGCCAGCAGTTACTCGCCCGGGGGTGAAACGGAAGCTTTCTTG. This translates into CASSYSPGGETEAFL.

There are a few counts of this clonotype. V is TRBV7-2 and J is TRBJ1-1; D unresolved. Trimming took off 1 base at V and 5 bases at J, with 11 bases between the two ends. CDR3 size: 14 residues. CDR1 and CDR2 from the germline V gene are SGHTA and FQGNSA. In DNA, the CDR3 is TGTGCCAGCAGCTTAGAGGCGACAACTACTGAAGCTTTCTTT. Its translation is CASSLEATTTEAFF. The full variable domain, with the rest looked up from reference TRBV7-2 and TRBJ1-1, is GAGVSQSPSNKVTEKGKDVELRCDPISGHTALYWYRQSLGQGLEFLIYFQGNSAPDKSGLPSDRFSAERTGGSVSTLTIQRTQQEDSAVYLCASSLEATTTEAFFGQGTRLTVV.

This clonotype was counted only a few times. The V call is TRBV6-5, the J call TRBJ1-2; weak D call: TRBD1 (6 bases). Trimming took off 9 bases at V and 4 bases at J, with 18 bases between the two ends. The CDR3 contains 14 residues. Germline V CDR1 and CDR2: MNHEY, SVGAGI. CDR3 region: CASRLGASSYGYTF. DNA for the CDR3: TGTGCCAGTCGCCTGGGGGCCAGCAGCTATGGCTACACCTTC.

This clonotype was counted at least ten times. This chain uses TRBV7-9 with TRBJ1-2, with D uncertain. Trimming removed 1 base at V and 6 bases at J, with 12 bases between. Germline loops: CDR1 SEHNR, CDR2 FQNEAQ (reference sequence). The CDR3 consists of 14 residues. The CDR3 sequence is CASSLGRPVDGYTF. The DNA for the CDR3 is TGTGCCAGCAGCTTAGGAAGGCCGGTAGATGGCTACACCTTC.

This clonotype was detected ten times or more. V and J are TRBV7-2 and TRBJ1-5; tentative D call: TRBD1 (6 bases). CDR1 is SGHTA and CDR2 is FQGNSA in the germline V gene. V was clipped by 5 bases and J by 2 bases, with 13 bases between them. The CDR3 is 15 amino acids. The CDR3, as DNA: TGTGCCAGCAGCCAAACAGGGTTGGGCAATCAGCCCCAGCATTTT. Residues: CASSQTGLGNQPQHF.

In its sample, this clonotype was seen many times. One junction end disagrees with the germline gene, perhaps due to a read error. The rearrangement joins TRBV5-1 to TRBJ1-2; TRBD1 matches at 8 bases. CDR1 is SGHRS, CDR2 YFSETQ, per germline. CDR3 length: 14 residues. CDR3 sequence (DNA): TGTGCCAGCAGCCCCGGACAGGGAAACTATGGCTACACCTTC. Translating gives CASSPGQGNYGYTF.

This clonotype is a singleton in its sample. With a much larger clone just one base away, this may be a read error. Here the CDR3 DNA reads TGTGCCAGCAGAAAGACAGGGACCCTTACATACGAGCAGTACTTC. Translating gives CASRKTGTLTYEQYF. The V call is TRBV6-5, the J call TRBJ2-7; 7 positions match TRBD1. CDR1 is MNHEY and CDR2 is SVGAGI in the germline V gene. The CDR3 loop spans 15 amino acids. Losses at the gene ends were 6 bases for V and 4 bases for J; bases not matched to a gene: 12.

The chain couples TRBV7-7 to TRBJ2-2; D call uncertain. V gave up 0 bases and J gave up 6 bases, with 14 bases separating them. The CDR3 covers 16 residues. The germline gives CDR1 SSHAT, CDR2 FNYEAQ (reference sequence). The chain's CDR3 is CASSLAPQVGSGELFF. The CDR3 DNA follows: TGTGCCAGCAGCTTAGCGCCCCAGGTTGGGTCCGGGGAGCTGTTTTTT.

The chain recombines TRBV29-1 with TRBJ2-3; perhaps TRBD2 as D (6 bases). V was shortened by 3 bases and J by 6 bases, with 10 bases between the two germline ends. The CDR3 has 12 amino acids. The germline gives CDR1 SQVTM, CDR2 ANQGSEA. CDR3: CSVDGRGDTQYF. The CDR3 coding sequence is TGCAGCGTTGACGGGAGAGGGGATACGCAGTATTTT.

This clonotype was observed many times. The genes are TRBV5-1 and TRBJ1-2; D is uncertain. V was shortened by 0 bases and J by 6 bases, with 18 bases between the two germline ends. CDR3 length equals 16 residues. Per the germline V gene, CDR1 is SGHRS and CDR2 is YFSETQ. The CDR3 spells CASSLALRGKGDGYTF. CDR3 coding DNA: TGCGCCAGCAGCTTGGCCTTGCGAGGGAAGGGCGATGGCTACACCTTC.

This clonotype turned up a few times. A junction boundary mismatches the germline segment, possibly from a read error. V and J are TRBV7-9 and TRBJ1-6; D may be TRBD1 (5 bases). This CDR3 region has 14 residues. Germline V gene sequence: CDR1 SEHNR, CDR2 FQNEAQ (reference sequence). The DNA for the CDR3 is TGTGCCGGCAGCTTAGCGCGGGGGAATTCACCCCTCCACTTT. Amino acid sequence: CAGSLARGNSPLHF.

This clonotype has at least ten counts. The J gene is TRBJ2-1, the V gene TRBV5-1; D may be TRBD1 (6 bases). Germline CDR1 reads SGHRS; CDR2 reads YFSETQ. The CDR3 extends over 15 amino acids. With 0 bases removed from V and 7 bases from J, the gap between germline ends came to 14 bases. The CDR3 sequence: CASSLGGQVRNEQFF. The CDR3 DNA sequence: TGCGCCAGCAGCTTGGGGGGGCAGGTAAGGAATGAGCAGTTCTTC.

This clonotype was seen repeatedly, ten times or more. This chain uses TRBV7-9 with TRBJ1-2; D might be TRBD1 (5 bases). Trimming removed 3 bases from V and 4 bases from J, with 9 bases in between. Per the germline V gene, CDR1 is SEHNR and CDR2 is FQNEAQ (reference sequence). The CDR3 runs 13 residues. CDR3 loop: CASSLGDGYGYTF. Here the CDR3 DNA reads TGTGCCAGCAGCTTGGGGGATGGCTATGGCTACACCTTC.